This TCR beta chain comes out of a study of T cell responses to AZD1222 COVID-19 vaccine. General study results and limits: Spike-wide coverage was observed for vaccine-associated CD4 TCRs, with dominant responses at 160-218 and 743-854. Spike-specific TCR breadth and depth rose after two AZD1222 doses. It was only after the peak T cell response that any repertoires were sampled.

On this clone: Its antigen is currently unknown.

Clones were sequenced by immunoSEQ multiplex PCR, and TCRdb holds only the in-frame ones, with some missing. Of 150,000 or so clones in the sample, 92% were seen once. Germline assignment: CDR1 SGHNT and CDR2 YENEEA. V dropped 1 base and J dropped 6 bases, with 18 bases sitting between them. There are 17 residues in the CDR3. The chain employs TRBV11-3 and TRBJ2-2, with D tentatively TRBD2 (6 bases). The sequence came from an adult in good health. Sequenced here: peripheral blood, sampled on day 0 of AZD1222 vaccination. This CDR3 is CASSLGLTSDFPGELFF. Written as DNA, the CDR3 is TGTGCCAGCAGCTTAGGGTTGACTAGTGATTTTCCCGGGGAGCTGTTTTTT.